Shown below are 28 T cell receptor beta chains from a single sample sequenced in a study of cytomegalovirus exposure and HLA in healthy donors. This PCR relied on a set of 60 Vbeta primers and 13 Jbeta primers. Profiling relied on immunoSEQ multiplex PCR, and the TCRdb table lists in-frame clones only, not all of them. Of approximately 150,000 clones listed, around two thirds are singletons. The source material was PBMCs. The receptors shown here come from a man aged 30 to 39 in good health and CMV-seropositive.

This clone was seen a single time. CDR3 coding DNA: TGTGCTAGCGAAAGGGGAACGGTCGGGGAGCTGTTTTTT. Its protein product is CASERGTVGELFF. The chain employs TRBV12-5 and TRBJ2-2, with D possibly TRBD1 on 5 matching bases. The CDR3 covers 13 residues. Germline CDR1 is LGHNT and CDR2 is FRNRAP. The V end lost 9 bases, the J end lost 7 bases, and 15 bases lay between the germline ends.

The chain employs TRBV5-1 and TRBJ2-7; TRBD1 might be the D (5 bases). The germline CDR1 and CDR2 sequences are SGHRS and YFSETQ. CDR3 length: 13 amino acids. V was pared by 4 bases and J by 6 bases, with 14 bases between. The CDR3 DNA is TGCGCCAGCAGCGCGGAAGACAGCACCGAGCAGTACTTC. Translation: CASSAEDSTEQYF. Together with reference TRBV5-1 and TRBJ2-7, the CDR3 gives the full variable domain: KAGVTQTPRYLIKTRGQQVTLSCSPISGHRSVSWYQQTPGQGLQFLFEYFSETQRNKGNFPGRFSGRQFSNSRSEMNVSTLELGDSALYLCASSAEDSTEQYFGPGTRLTVT.

This clone occurred a few times. This chain uses TRBV18 with TRBJ2-5, with TRBD1 as a possible D gene (7 bases). Trimming stripped 3 bases from V and 0 bases from J, with 11 bases between. The CDR3 spans 15 residues. Per the germline V gene, CDR1 is KGHSH and CDR2 is LQKENI. The DNA for the CDR3 is TGTGCCAGCTCACCTCCAGGGGGGAACCAAGAGACCCAGTACTTC. Translating it yields CASSPPGGNQETQYF.

This clone was counted a single time. The chain joins TRBV19 to TRBJ1-4, with TRBD1 identical over 7 bases. Germline lookup yields CDR1 LNHDA and CDR2 SQIVND (reference sequence). After removal of 5 bases from V and 4 bases from J, the junction contained 7 bases not matched to a gene. The CDR3 has 15 amino acids. This chain's CDR3 is CASSQLGQSNEKLFF. The CDR3 DNA sequence: TGTGCCAGTAGTCAGCTGGGACAGAGTAATGAAAAACTGTTTTTT.

This clone was detected a few times. DNA of the CDR3: TGTGCCTGGTTGGTCGAGCAGACCCAGTACTTC. This translates into CAWLVEQTQYF. The chain couples TRBV30 to TRBJ2-5; D gene ambiguous. The CDR3 spans 11 residues. Germline-derived CDR1 and CDR2 are GTSNPN and SVGIG (reference sequence). The V end was cut by 5 bases, the J end by 6 bases, with 10 bases between.

The V and J genes are TRBV19 and TRBJ2-4, with 8 nucleotides matching TRBD1. Looked up from germline, CDR1 is LNHDA and CDR2 is SQIVND (reference sequence). The CDR3 has 16 amino acids. After removal of 1 base from V and 4 bases from J, the junction contained 6 bases not matched to a gene. The CDR3 protein is CASSIGRTGRKNIQYF. The CDR3 DNA is TGTGCCAGTAGTATAGGCAGGACAGGGCGGAAAAACATTCAGTACTTC.

The chain is built from TRBV27 and TRBJ1-2; a possible D gene is TRBD1 (5 bases). Trimming cost V 3 bases and J 7 bases, with 15 bases left between them. Per germline, CDR1 MNHEY and CDR2 SMNVEV (reference sequence). This CDR3 region has 14 residues. CDR3 residues: CASSFHLGGGGYTF. CDR3 bases: TGTGCCAGCAGTTTCCACCTTGGGGGAGGTGGCTACACCTTC.

This clone was seen only a few times. This rearrangement joins TRBV6-6 to TRBJ2-7, with TRBD2 matching 7 bases. CDR1 and CDR2 from the germline V gene are MNHNY and SVGAGI (reference sequence). After removal of 6 bases from V and 0 bases from J, the junction contained 8 bases not matched to a gene. The CDR3 length is 15 residues. CDR3 residues: CASRSGGSDSYEQYF. The CDR3, as DNA: TGTGCCAGCAGGAGCGGCGGGAGCGACTCCTACGAGCAGTACTTC.

This sequence joins TRBV2 and TRBJ1-1; the D gene is possibly TRBD1 (5 bases). V was clipped by 11 bases and J by 4 bases, with 17 bases between them. This CDR3 comprises 13 residues. Germline CDR1 and CDR2: SNHLY and FYNNEI. The CDR3 coding sequence is TGTGCCGCCAGGGCCGCTACGAGCACTGAAGCTTTCTTT. It specifies CAARAATSTEAFF. Drawing the rest from reference TRBV2 and TRBJ1-1, the complete variable domain is EPEVTQTPSHQVTQMGQEVILRCVPISNHLYFYWYRQILGQKVEFLVSFYNNEISEKSEIFDDQFSVERPDGSNFTLKIRSTKLEDSAMYFCAARAATSTEAFFGQGTRLTVV.

This chain links TRBV6-1 with TRBJ1-6; D possibly corresponds to TRBD1 (5 bases). From germline, CDR1 is MNHNS and CDR2 SASEGT. The CDR3 is 14 amino acids. V was pared by 6 bases and J by 9 bases, with 15 bases between. In DNA form, the CDR3 reads TGTGCCAGCAGGGAGACAGCCGGCGGTTCACCCCTCCACTTT. Its translation: CASRETAGGSPLHF.

The chain uses TRBV10-2 and TRBJ2-7; TRBD2 might be the D (6 bases). The V gene's germline CDR1 is WSHSY and CDR2 SAAADI. The CDR3 has 12 residues. V lost 3 bases and J lost 7, with 10 bases in between. DNA of the CDR3: TGCGCCAGCAGTGACTCTGCGGGAGAGCAGTACTTC. This translates into CASSDSAGEQYF.

The V gene is TRBV27, the J gene TRBJ1-6; D might be TRBD1 (5 bases). Germline lookup yields CDR1 MNHEY and CDR2 SMNVEV (reference sequence). Trimming removed 5 bases at V and 3 bases at J, with 8 bases between. The CDR3 length is 14 residues. CDR3 region: CASSMTVYNSPLHF. CDR3 in DNA: TGTGCCAGCAGTATGACAGTCTATAATTCACCCCTCCACTTT.

The chain couples TRBV10-1 to TRBJ2-1; D is uncertain. CDR3 length equals 14 residues. Deletions cut 3 bases from V and 0 bases from J, with 6 bases between. CDR1 and CDR2 (germline): WNHNN, SYGVQD (reference sequence). CDR3 nucleotides: TGCGCCAGCAGTGACGGTAGCTCCTACAATGAGCAGTTCTTC. Translated, it gives CASSDGSSYNEQFF.

This clone appeared a few times. Additional DNA sequences in this sample encode the identical CDR3. V is TRBV30 and J is TRBJ1-5, with 7 positions matching TRBD1. This CDR3 region has 14 residues. The V gene's germline CDR1 is GTSNPN and CDR2 SVGIG (reference sequence). Unmatched junction bases numbered 1, after V lost 0 bases and J lost 2 bases. The CDR3 region is CAWSVGTGNQPQHF. The CDR3 coding sequence is TGTGCCTGGAGTGTCGGGACAGGCAATCAGCCCCAGCATTTT.

The rearrangement links TRBV27 to TRBJ1-5; 7 bases fit TRBD1. From germline, CDR1 is MNHEY and CDR2 SMNVEV (reference sequence). The CDR3 runs 18 residues. J gave up 5 bases and V 5 bases, and 18 bases lay outside the gene matches. The DNA for the CDR3 is TGTGCCAGCAGTCCCAGCTCGTTCGGGACAGCATTTTATCAGCCCCAGCATTTT. This encodes CASSPSSFGTAFYQPQHF.

This chain connects TRBV4-1 to TRBJ2-3, with 9 positions matching TRBD2. Per germline, CDR1 MGHRA and CDR2 YSYEKL. V shed 1 base and J 6 bases; nucleotides not matched to a gene: 8. The CDR3 has 16 residues. The DNA for the CDR3 is TGCGCCAGCAGCCAAGGGACTAGCGCTAAGGTGGATACGCAGTATTTT. This encodes CASSQGTSAKVDTQYF.

J is TRBJ2-5 and V is TRBV7-2; maybe TRBD2 (6 bases). The CDR3 consists of 13 residues. Germline CDR1 is SGHTA and CDR2 is FQGNSA. V lost 6 bases to trimming and J lost 3 bases, with 11 bases between them. CDR3 sequence reads: CASRGPGEETQYF. For the CDR3, the DNA is TGTGCCAGCAGGGGACCGGGGGAAGAGACCCAGTACTTC.

CDR3 residues: CASSPKRRGWSSGNTIYF. DNA of the CDR3: TGTGCCAGCAGCCCGAAACGGCGGGGATGGAGCTCTGGAAACACCATATATTTT. The chain combines TRBV7-9 with TRBJ1-3; D is uncertain. V was trimmed by 5 bases and J by 0 bases, leaving 20 bases between them. The CDR3 extends over 18 amino acids. In germline, CDR1 is SEHNR, CDR2 FQNEAQ (reference sequence).

This clone was observed a handful of times. The chain uses TRBV9 and TRBJ2-2; 7 nucleotides match TRBD1. The germline gives CDR1 SGDLS, CDR2 YYNGEE. The ends lost 3 bases at V and 0 bases at J; junction bases unmatched: 5. CDR3 size: 16 residues. The CDR3 loop is CASSDRDSTNTGELFF. The CDR3 nucleotides are TGTGCCAGCAGCGATCGGGACAGTACGAACACCGGGGAGCTGTTTTTT.

The chain couples TRBV29-1 to TRBJ2-7; 10 positions agree with TRBD1. Germline V gene sequence: CDR1 SQVTM, CDR2 ANQGSEA. Trimming cost V 3 bases and J 5 bases; bases outside gene matches: 4. The CDR3 runs 13 residues. CDR3 protein: CSVEGQGLDEQYF. CDR3 in DNA: TGCAGCGTTGAGGGACAGGGGTTGGACGAGCAGTACTTC.

The V gene is TRBV5-4, the J gene TRBJ2-5, with D possibly matching TRBD2 (6 bases). Trimming took off 3 bases at V and 5 bases at J, with 11 bases between the two ends. The germline V gene has CDR1 SGHNT and CDR2 YYREEE (reference sequence). CDR3 length equals 13 residues. CDR3 residues: CASSWTTRETQYF. CDR3 bases: TGTGCCAGCAGCTGGACGACTAGGGAGACCCAGTACTTC.

The rearrangement joins TRBV6-4 to TRBJ1-1; the D gene is possibly TRBD1 (6 bases). Germline V gene lookup returns CDR1 MRHNA and CDR2 SNTAGT. With 8 bases removed from V and 7 bases from J, the gap between germline ends came to 14 bases. The CDR3 is 12 amino acids. CDR3 amino acids: CASGTGPFEAFF. CDR3 coding DNA: TGTGCCAGCGGAACAGGGCCCTTTGAAGCTTTCTTT.

The DNA of the CDR3 is TGTGCCAGCAGCTTGGACCGGGACAGGGGGTCCGTCCTGACTTTC. Protein: CASSLDRDRGSVLTF. The chain links TRBV5-4 to TRBJ2-6, with 11 bases aligning to TRBD1. CDR3 length: 15 amino acids. Looked up from germline, CDR1 is SGHNT and CDR2 is YYREEE (reference sequence). With 0 bases clipped from V and 12 bases from J, the junction kept 5 bases outside the gene matches.

This clone was recorded a few times. The chain uses TRBV28 and TRBJ1-2; maybe TRBD1 (6 bases). The CDR3 is 14 residues long. Germline assignment: CDR1 MDHEN and CDR2 SYDVKM. Trimming took off 7 bases at V and 3 bases at J, with 15 bases between the two ends. This CDR3 reads CASTQDRPDYGYTF. CDR3 nucleotide sequence: TGTGCCAGCACCCAGGACAGACCGGACTATGGCTACACCTTC.

This clone has a handful of counts. The chain is built from TRBV5-4 and TRBJ2-3; 12 bases fit TRBD2. Germline V gives CDR1 SGHNT, CDR2 YYREEE (reference sequence). V was pared by 0 bases and J by 9 bases, with 11 bases of the junction left unmatched. The CDR3 extends over 17 amino acids. CDR3: CASSLGDLAGGAHTQYF. CDR3 DNA sequence: TGTGCCAGCAGCTTGGGAGATCTAGCGGGGGGGGCTCACACGCAGTATTTT.

With regard to this clone: The same CDR3 is also encoded by other DNA sequences in this sample. The genes are TRBV6-6 and TRBJ1-1; D unresolved. CDR3 size: 12 residues. Deletions cut 5 bases from V and 1 base from J, with 5 bases between. Germline CDR1 is MNHNY and CDR2 is SVGAGI (reference sequence). CDR3 loop: CASSPRNTEAFF. DNA for the CDR3: TGTGCCAGCAGTCCCAGGAACACTGAAGCTTTCTTT.

This chain connects TRBV29-1 to TRBJ1-1, with unresolved D. Germline values: CDR1 SQVTM, CDR2 ANQGSEA. The CDR3 contains 12 residues. Trimming left V 7 bases short and J 1 base short, with 10 bases between. In DNA form, the CDR3 reads TGCAGCGGAGGCTGGCGGAACACTGAAGCTTTCTTT. This encodes CSGGWRNTEAFF.

The V call is TRBV19, the J call TRBJ2-5, with D uncertain. Deletions cut 8 bases from V and 5 bases from J, with 15 bases between. The CDR3 runs to 13 residues. In germline, CDR1 is LNHDA, CDR2 SQIVND (reference sequence). CDR3 bases: TGTGCCAGTGGTGAAGCCATAATGGAGACCCAGTACTTC. It encodes CASGEAIMETQYF.